This entry concerns a single T cell receptor (beta chain). Generated by immunoSEQ multiplex PCR, the TCRdb table keeps only in-frame clones and is missing some. The sample lists tens of thousands of clones; more than 75% were seen once. This specimen comes from a study of blood T cell repertoires in COVID-19. Germline CDR1 SGHTA, CDR2 FQGNSA. V gave up 2 bases and J gave up 5 bases, with 9 bases separating them. The CDR3 has 13 residues. The specimen was peripheral blood. This TCR was recovered from a woman of 80 years or more with active COVID-19. The chain has TRBV7-2 and TRBJ1-2, with D perhaps TRBD1 (5 bases). CDR3 region: CASSLLGPYGYTF. In DNA, the CDR3 is TGTGCCAGCAGCTTATTGGGGCCTTATGGCTACACCTTC.